This T cell receptor (beta chain) stems from a study of long-term antiretroviral therapy in people with HIV. Overall study results and limits: Among HIV repertoires, CDR3 length ranges were narrower than those of controls.

For this clone: Antigen specificity is unknown.

Investigators performed immunoSEQ version v3.0 at survey level. Some clones are missing from TCRdb's copy, which holds only in-frame ones; the method was immunoSEQ multiplex PCR. The data show about 23,000 clones, with approximately 90% seen just once and around 6.5% held by the top ten. The sequences come from unsorted PBMCs, collected 0.6 years after starting antiretroviral therapy. The sequence derives from a man aged 55-75 years with HIV.

CDR3: CSVADGYSNQPQHF. The CDR3 coding sequence is TGCAGCGTTGCAGACGGCTATAGCAATCAGCCCCAGCATTTT. The chain joins TRBV29-1 to TRBJ1-5; D uncertain. The germline CDR1 and CDR2 sequences are SQVTM and ANQGSEA. CDR3 length: 14 amino acids. Trimming took 4 bases from V and 0 from J, leaving 10 bases between them.